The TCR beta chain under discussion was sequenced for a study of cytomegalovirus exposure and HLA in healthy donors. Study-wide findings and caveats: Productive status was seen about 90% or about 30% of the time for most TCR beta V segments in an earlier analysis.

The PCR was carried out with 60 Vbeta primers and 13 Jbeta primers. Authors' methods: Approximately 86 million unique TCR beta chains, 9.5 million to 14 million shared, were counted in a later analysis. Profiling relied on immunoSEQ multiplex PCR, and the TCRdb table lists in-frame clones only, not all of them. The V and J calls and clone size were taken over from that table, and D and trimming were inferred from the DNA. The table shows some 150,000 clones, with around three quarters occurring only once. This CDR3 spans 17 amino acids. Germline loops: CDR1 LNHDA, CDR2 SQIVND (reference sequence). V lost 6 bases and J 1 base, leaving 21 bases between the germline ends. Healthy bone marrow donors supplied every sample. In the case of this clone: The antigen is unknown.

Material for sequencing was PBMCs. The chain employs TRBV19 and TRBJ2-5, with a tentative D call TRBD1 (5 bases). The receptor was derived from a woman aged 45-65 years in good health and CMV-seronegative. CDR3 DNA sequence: TGTGCCAGTAGGAACACAGGAGAAACACTGCTCCAAGAGACCCAGTACTTC. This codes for CASRNTGETLLQETQYF.